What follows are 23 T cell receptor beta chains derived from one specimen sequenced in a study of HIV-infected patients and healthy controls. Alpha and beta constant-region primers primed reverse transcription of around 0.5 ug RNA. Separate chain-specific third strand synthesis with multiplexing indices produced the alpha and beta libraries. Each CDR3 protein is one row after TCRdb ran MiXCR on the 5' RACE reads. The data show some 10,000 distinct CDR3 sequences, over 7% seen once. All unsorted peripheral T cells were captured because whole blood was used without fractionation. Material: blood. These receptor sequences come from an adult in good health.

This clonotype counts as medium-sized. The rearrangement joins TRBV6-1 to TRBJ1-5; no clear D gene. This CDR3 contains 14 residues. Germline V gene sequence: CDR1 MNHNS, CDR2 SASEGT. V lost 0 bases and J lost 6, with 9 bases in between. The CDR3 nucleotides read TGTGCCAGCAGTGAAGCGTCCCTAAGTCAGCCCCAGCATTTT. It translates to CASSEASLSQPQHF.

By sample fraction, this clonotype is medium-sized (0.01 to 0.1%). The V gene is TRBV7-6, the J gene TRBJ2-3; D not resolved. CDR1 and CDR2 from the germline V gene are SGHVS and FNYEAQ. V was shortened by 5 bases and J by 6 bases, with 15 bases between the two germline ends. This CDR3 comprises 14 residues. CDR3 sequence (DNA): TGTGCCAGCAGCCCCGGACCCGGCCGGGATACGCAGTATTTT. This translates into CASSPGPGRDTQYF.

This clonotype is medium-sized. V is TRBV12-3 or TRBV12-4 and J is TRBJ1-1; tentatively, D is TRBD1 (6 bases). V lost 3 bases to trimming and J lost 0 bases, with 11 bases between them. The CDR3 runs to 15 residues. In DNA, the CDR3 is TGTGCCAGCAGTTTCTCGACAGGCATGAACACTGAAGCTTTCTTT. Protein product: CASSFSTGMNTEAFF.

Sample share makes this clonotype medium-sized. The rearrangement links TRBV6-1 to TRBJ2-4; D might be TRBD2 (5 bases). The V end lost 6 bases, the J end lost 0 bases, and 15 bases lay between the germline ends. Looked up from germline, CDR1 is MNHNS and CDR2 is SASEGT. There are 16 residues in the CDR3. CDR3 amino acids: CASRFEGNLAKNIQYF. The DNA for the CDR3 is TGTGCCAGCAGGTTCGAGGGAAATCTAGCCAAAAACATTCAGTACTTC.

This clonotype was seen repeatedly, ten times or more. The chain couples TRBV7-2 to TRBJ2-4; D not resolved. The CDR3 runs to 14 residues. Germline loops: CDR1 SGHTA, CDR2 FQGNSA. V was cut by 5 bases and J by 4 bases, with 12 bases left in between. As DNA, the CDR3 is TGTGCCAGCAGCGACTCCTGGACGAAAAACATTCAGTACTTC. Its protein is CASSDSWTKNIQYF. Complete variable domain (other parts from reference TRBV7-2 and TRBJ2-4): GAGVSQSPSNKVTEKGKDVELRCDPISGHTALYWYRQSLGQGLEFLIYFQGNSAPDKSGLPSDRFSAERTGGSVSTLTIQRTQQEDSAVYLCASSDSWTKNIQYFGAGTRLSVL.

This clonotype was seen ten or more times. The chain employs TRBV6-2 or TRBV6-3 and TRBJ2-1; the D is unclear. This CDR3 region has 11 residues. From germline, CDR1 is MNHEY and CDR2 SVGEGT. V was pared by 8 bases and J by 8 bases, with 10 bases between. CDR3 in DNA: TGTGCCAGCTCCAGACGCGATGAGCAGTTCTTC. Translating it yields CASSRRDEQFF.

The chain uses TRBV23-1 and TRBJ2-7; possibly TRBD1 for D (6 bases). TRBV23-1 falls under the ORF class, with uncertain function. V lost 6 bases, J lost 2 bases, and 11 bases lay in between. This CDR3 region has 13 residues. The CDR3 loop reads CASSPQGPYEQYF. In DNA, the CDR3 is TGCGCCAGCAGCCCACAGGGTCCCTACGAGCAGTACTTC.

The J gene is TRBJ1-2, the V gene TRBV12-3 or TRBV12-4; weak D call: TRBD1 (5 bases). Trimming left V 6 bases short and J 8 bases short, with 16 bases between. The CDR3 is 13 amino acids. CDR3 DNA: TGTGCCAGCAGCCCGGCAGGCGGGGACGGCTACACCTTC. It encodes CASSPAGGDGYTF.

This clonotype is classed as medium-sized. The CDR3 nucleotides are TGTGCCAGCAGCCAAGAGGGTGGCGGGGGAAACACCATATATTTT. It translates to CASSQEGGGGNTIYF. This sequence joins TRBV4-2 and TRBJ1-3, with no clear D. The CDR3 sequence is 15 residues long. The ends were cut back, 0 bases at V and 4 bases at J, with 10 bases in the middle. Germline V gene data show CDR1 as LGHNA and CDR2 as YNFKEQ.

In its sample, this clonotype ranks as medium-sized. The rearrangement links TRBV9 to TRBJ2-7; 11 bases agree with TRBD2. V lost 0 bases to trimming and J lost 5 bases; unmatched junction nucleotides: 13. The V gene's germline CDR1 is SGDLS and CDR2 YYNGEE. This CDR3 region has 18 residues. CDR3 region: CASSVVGLAGPFGDEQYF. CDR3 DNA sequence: TGTGCCAGCAGCGTAGTCGGACTAGCGGGCCCCTTTGGGGACGAGCAGTACTTC.

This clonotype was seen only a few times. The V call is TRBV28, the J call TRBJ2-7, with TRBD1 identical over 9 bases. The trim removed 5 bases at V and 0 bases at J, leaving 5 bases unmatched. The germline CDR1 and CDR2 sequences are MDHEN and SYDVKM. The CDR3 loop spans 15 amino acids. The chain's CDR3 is CASSPDRGDSYEQYF. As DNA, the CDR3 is TGTGCCAGCAGTCCAGACAGGGGGGACTCCTACGAGCAGTACTTC.

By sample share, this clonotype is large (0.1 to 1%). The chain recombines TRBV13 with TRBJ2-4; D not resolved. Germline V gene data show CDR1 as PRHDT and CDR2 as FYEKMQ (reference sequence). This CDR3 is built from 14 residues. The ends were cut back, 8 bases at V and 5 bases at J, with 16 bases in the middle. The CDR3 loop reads CASSTLQAQNIQYF. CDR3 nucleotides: TGTGCCAGCTCTACCCTGCAGGCCCAAAACATTCAGTACTTC.

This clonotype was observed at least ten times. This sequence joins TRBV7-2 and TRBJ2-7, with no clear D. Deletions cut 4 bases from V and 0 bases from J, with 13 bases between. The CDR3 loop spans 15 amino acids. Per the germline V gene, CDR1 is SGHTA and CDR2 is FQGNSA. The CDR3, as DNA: TGTGCCAGCAGCTCGCCGGGCCTCAGCTCCTACGAGCAGTACTTC. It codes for CASSSPGLSSYEQYF. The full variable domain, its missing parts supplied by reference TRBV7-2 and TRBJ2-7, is GAGVSQSPSNKVTEKGKDVELRCDPISGHTALYWYRQSLGQGLEFLIYFQGNSAPDKSGLPSDRFSAERTGGSVSTLTIQRTQQEDSAVYLCASSSPGLSSYEQYFGPGTRLTVT.

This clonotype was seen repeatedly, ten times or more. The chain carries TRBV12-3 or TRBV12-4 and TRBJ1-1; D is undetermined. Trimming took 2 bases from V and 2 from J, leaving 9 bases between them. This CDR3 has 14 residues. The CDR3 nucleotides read TGTGCCAGCAGTTTATCCCCCCCAAACACTGAAGCTTTCTTT. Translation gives CASSLSPPNTEAFF.

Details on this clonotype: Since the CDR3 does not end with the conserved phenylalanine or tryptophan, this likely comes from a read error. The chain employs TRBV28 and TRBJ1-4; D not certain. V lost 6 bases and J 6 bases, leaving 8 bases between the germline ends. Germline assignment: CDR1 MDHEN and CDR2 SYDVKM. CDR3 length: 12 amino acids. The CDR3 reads CASRPIDEKLFS. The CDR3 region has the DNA TGTGCCAGCAGGCCGATAGATGAAAAACTGTTTTCT.

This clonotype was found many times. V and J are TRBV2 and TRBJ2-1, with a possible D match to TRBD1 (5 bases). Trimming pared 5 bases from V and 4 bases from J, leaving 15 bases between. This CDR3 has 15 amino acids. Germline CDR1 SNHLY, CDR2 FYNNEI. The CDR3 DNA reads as TGTGCCAGCAGTCTAGTAGGGGCTTTGTACAATGAGCAGTTCTTC. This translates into CASSLVGALYNEQFF.

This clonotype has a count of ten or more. CDR3 nucleotides: TGTGCCAGCGTAGACCTCCCAACCCGGGGGAAACTGTTTTTT. Translated, it gives CASVDLPTRGKLFF. V gene TRBV6-6 combines with J gene TRBJ1-4, with D possibly matching TRBD1 (5 bases). The germline CDR1 and CDR2 sequences are MNHNY and SVGAGI (reference sequence). The ends were cut back, 8 bases at V and 11 bases at J, with 21 bases in the middle. The CDR3 is 14 amino acids.

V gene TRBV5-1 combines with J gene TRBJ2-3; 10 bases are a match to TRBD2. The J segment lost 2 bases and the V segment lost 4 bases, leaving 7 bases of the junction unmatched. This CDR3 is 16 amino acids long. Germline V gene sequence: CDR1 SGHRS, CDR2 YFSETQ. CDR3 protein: CASSRRTSGNTDTQYF. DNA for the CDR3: TGCGCCAGCAGCCGTAGGACTAGCGGAAACACAGATACGCAGTATTTT.

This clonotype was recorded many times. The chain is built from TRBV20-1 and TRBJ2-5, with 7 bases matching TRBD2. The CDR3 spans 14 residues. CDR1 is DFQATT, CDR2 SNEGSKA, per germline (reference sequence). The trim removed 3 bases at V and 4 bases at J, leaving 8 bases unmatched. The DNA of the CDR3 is TGCAGTGCTAGTAGGAGGGAGCGGGGAGAGACCCAGTACTTC. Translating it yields CSASRRERGETQYF.

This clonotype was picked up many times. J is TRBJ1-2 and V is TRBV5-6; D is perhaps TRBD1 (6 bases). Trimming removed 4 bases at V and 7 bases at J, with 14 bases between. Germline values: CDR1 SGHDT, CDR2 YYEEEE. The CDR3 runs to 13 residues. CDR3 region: CASSPDRFAGYTF. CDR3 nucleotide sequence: TGTGCCAGCAGCCCAGACAGGTTTGCTGGCTACACCTTC.

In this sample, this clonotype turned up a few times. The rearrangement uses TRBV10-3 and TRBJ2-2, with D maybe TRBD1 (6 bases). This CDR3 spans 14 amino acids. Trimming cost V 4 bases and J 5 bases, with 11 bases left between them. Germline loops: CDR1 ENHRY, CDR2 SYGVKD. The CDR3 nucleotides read TGTGCCATCAGTGGCAGGGGAAAAACCGGGGAGCTGTTTTTT. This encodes CAISGRGKTGELFF.

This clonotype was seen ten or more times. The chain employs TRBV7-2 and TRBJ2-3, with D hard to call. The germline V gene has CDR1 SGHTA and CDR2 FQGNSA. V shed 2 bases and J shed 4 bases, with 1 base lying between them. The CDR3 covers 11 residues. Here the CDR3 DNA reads TGTGCCAGCAGCTTATCAGATACGCAGTATTTT. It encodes CASSLSDTQYF.

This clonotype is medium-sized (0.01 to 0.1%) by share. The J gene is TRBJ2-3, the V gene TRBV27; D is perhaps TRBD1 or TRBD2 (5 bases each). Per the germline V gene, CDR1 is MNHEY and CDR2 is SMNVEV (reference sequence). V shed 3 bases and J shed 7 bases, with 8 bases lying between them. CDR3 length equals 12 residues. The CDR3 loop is CASSFGTNTQYF. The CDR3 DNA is TGTGCCAGCAGTTTTGGGACCAATACGCAGTATTTT.